This T cell receptor beta chain was sequenced for a study of identical twins. Each CDR3 protein gets one entry after TCRdb re-called the 5' RACE reads with MiXCR. This sample carries 310,000 or so distinct CDR3 sequences, approximately 8.5% of them seen once, and the ten largest clones take approximately 2.1%. This clonotype has ten or more counts. The CDR3 sequence is 15 residues long. CDR1 and CDR2 from the germline V gene are MGHDK and SYGVNS. V was pared by 1 base and J by 5 bases, with 11 bases between. In addition, the sample was reused for a study of yellow fever vaccine responses in identical twins.

The sequence derives from a woman aged 18-30 years in good health. The sequenced sample was memory (CD45RO+) T cells sorted from blood. This sequence joins TRBV25-1 and TRBJ2-2, with a weak D call TRBD1 (6 bases). The CDR3 sequence: CASSESIRGTGELFF. Written as DNA, the CDR3 is TGTGCCAGCAGTGAATCTATTAGGGGGACCGGGGAGCTGTTTTTT.